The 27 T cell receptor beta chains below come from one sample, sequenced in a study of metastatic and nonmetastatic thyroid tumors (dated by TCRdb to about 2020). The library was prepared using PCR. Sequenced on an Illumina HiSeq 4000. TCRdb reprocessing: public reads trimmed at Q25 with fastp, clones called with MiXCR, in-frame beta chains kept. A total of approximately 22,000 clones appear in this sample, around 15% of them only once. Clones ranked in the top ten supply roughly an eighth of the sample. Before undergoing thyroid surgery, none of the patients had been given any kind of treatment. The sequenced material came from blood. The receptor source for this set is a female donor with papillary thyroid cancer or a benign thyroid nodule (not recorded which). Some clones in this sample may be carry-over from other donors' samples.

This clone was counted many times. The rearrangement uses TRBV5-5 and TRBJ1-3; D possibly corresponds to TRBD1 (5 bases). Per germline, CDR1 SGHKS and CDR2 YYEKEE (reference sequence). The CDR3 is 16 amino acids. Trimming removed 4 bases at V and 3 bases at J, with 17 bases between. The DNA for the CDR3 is TGTGCCAGCAGCCCGGGAAAAGGGGTATATGGAAACACCATATATTTT. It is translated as CASSPGKGVYGNTIYF.

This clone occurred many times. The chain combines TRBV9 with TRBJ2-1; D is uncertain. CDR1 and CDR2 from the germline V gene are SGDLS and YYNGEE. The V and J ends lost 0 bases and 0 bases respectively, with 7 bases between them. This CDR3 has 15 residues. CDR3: CASSVGPDSYNEQFF. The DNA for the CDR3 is TGTGCCAGCAGCGTAGGGCCTGACTCCTACAATGAGCAGTTCTTC.

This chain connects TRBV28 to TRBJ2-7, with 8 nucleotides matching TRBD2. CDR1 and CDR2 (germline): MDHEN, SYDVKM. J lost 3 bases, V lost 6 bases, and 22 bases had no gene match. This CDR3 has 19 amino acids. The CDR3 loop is CASRGTSGVNLGLSYEQYF. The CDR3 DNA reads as TGTGCCAGCAGGGGCACTAGCGGCGTAAATCTGGGCCTTAGCTACGAGCAGTACTTC.

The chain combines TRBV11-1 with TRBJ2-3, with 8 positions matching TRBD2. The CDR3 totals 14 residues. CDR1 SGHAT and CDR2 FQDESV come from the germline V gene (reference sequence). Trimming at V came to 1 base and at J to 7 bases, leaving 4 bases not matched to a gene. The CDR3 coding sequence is TGTGCCAGCAGCTTAGAGAGCGGGAGTTATACGCAGTATTTT. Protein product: CASSLESGSYTQYF.

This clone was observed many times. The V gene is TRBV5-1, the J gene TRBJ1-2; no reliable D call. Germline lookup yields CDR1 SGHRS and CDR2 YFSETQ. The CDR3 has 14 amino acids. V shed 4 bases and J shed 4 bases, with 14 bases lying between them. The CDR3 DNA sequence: TGCGCCAGCAGCCCGACGGACGGCTCCTATGGCTACACCTTC. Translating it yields CASSPTDGSYGYTF.

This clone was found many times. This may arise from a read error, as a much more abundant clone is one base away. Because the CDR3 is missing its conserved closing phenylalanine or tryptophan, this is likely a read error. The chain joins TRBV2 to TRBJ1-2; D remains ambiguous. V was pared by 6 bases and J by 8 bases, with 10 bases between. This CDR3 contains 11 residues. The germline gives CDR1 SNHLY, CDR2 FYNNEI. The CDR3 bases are TGTGCCAGCAGGGATAAGGGAGGCTACACCCTC. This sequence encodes CASRDKGGYTL.

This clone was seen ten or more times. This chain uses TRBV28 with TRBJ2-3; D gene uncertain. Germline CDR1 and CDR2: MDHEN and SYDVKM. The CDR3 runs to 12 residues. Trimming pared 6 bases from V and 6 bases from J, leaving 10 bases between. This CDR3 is CASRPSGDTQYF. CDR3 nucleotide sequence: TGTGCCAGCAGGCCCTCCGGGGATACGCAGTATTTT.

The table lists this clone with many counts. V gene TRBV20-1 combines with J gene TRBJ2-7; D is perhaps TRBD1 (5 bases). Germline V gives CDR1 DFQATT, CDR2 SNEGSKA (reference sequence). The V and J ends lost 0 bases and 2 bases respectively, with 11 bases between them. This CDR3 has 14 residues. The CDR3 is CSARDRVRTYEQYF. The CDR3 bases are TGCAGTGCTAGAGACAGGGTCAGAACCTACGAGCAGTACTTC.

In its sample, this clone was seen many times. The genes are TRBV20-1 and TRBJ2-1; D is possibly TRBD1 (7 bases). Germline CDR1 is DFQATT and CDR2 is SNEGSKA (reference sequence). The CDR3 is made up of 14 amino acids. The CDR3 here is CSATGTVSYNEQFF. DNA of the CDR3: TGCAGCGCGACAGGGACTGTTAGCTACAATGAGCAGTTCTTC.

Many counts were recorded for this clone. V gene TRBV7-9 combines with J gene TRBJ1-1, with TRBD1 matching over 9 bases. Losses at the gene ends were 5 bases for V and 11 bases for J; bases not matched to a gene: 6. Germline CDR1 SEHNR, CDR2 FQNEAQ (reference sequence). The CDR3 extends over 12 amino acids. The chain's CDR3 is CASSPRTGAAFF. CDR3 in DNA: TGTGCCAGCAGCCCCCGGACAGGGGCGGCTTTCTTT. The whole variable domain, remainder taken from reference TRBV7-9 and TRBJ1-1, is DTGVSQNPRHKITKRGQNVTFRCDPISEHNRLYWYRQTLGQGPEFLTYFQNEAQLEKSRLLSDRFSAERPKGSFSTLEIQRTEQGDSAMYLCASSPRTGAAFFGQGTRLTVV.

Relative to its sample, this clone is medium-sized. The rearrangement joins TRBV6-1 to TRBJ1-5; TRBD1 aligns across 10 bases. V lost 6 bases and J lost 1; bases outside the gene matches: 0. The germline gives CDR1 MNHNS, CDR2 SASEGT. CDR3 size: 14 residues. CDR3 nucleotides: TGTGCCAGCAGGGACAGGGGGAGCAATCAGCCCCAGCATTTT. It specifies CASRDRGSNQPQHF.

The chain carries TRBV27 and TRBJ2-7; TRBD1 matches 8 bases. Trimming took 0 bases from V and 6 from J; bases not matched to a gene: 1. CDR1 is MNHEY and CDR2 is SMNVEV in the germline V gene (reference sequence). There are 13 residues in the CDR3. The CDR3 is CASSLSDRAEQYF. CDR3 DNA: TGTGCCAGCAGTTTATCGGACAGGGCCGAGCAGTACTTC.

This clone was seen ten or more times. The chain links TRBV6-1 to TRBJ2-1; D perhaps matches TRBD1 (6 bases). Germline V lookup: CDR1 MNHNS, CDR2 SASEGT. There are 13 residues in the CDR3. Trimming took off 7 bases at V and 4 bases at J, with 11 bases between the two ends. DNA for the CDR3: TGTGCCAGCAAAGGACAGCCTTACAATGAGCAGTTCTTC. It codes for CASKGQPYNEQFF.

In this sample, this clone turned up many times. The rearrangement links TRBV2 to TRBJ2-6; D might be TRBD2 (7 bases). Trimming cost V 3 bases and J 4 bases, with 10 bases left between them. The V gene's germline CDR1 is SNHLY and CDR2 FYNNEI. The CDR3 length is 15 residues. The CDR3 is CASSEAGAGANVLTF. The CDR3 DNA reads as TGTGCCAGCAGTGAGGCGGGGGCCGGGGCCAACGTCCTGACTTTC.

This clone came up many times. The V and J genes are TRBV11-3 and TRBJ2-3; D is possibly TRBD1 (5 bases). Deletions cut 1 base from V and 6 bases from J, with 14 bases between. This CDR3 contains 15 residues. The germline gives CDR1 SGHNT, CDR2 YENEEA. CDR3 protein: CASSLVGRARDTQYF. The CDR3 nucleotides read TGTGCCAGCAGCTTAGTGGGCAGGGCCAGGGATACGCAGTATTTT. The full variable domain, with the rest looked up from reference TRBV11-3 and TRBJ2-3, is EAGVVQSPRYKIIEKKQPVAFWCNPISGHNTLYWYLQNLGQGPELLIRYENEEAVDDSQLPKDRFSAERLKGVDSTLKIQPAELGDSAVYLCASSLVGRARDTQYFGPGTRLTVL.

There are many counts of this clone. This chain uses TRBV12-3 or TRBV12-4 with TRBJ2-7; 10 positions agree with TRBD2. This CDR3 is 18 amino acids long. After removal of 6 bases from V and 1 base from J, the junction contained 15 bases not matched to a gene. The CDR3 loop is CASSRDSLAGERSYEQYF. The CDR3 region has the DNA TGTGCCAGCAGCCGGGACAGTCTAGCGGGAGAGCGATCCTACGAGCAGTACTTC.

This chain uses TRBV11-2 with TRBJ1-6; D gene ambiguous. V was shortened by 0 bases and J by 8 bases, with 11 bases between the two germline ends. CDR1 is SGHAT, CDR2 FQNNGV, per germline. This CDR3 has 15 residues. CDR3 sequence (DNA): TGTGCCAGCAGCTTAGAGACGGATATATATTCACCCCTCCACTTT. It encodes CASSLETDIYSPLHF.

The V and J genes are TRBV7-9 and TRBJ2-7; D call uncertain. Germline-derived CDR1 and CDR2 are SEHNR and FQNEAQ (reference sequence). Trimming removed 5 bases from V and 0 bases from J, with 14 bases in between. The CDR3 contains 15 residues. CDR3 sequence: CASSGEIWSSYEQYF. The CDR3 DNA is TGTGCCAGCAGCGGAGAAATCTGGAGCTCCTACGAGCAGTACTTC.

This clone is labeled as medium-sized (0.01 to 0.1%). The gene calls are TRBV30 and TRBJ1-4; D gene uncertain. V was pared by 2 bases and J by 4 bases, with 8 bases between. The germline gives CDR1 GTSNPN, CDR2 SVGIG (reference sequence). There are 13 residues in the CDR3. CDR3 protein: CAWSLVINEKLFF. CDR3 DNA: TGTGCCTGGAGTCTAGTGATTAATGAAAAACTGTTTTTT.

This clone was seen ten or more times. The CDR3 DNA is TGTGCCAGCACCCCCCGACTAGGTTCCTACAATGAGCAGTTCTTC. This sequence encodes CASTPRLGSYNEQFF. The V gene is TRBV28, the J gene TRBJ2-1, with a tentative D call TRBD2 (6 bases). V was clipped by 7 bases and J by 1 base, with 14 bases between them. There are 15 residues in the CDR3. Per germline, CDR1 MDHEN and CDR2 SYDVKM.

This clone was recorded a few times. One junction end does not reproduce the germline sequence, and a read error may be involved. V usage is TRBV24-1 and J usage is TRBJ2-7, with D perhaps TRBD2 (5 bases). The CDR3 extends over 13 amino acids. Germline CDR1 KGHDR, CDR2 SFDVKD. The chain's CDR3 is CATSDSSRDEQYF. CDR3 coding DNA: TGCGCCACCAGTGATTCCTCGCGGGACGAGCAGTACTTC.

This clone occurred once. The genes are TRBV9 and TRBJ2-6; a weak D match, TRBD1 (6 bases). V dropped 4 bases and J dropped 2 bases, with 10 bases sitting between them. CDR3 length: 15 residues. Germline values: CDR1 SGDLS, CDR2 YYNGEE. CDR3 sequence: CASSPSGAGANVLTF. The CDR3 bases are TGTGCCAGCAGCCCATCAGGGGCTGGGGCCAACGTCCTGACTTTC. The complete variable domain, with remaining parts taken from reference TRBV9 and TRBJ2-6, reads DSGVTQTPKHLITATGQRVTLRCSPRSGDLSVYWYQQSLDQGLQFLIQYYNGEERAKGNILERFSAQQFPDLHSELNLSSLELGDSALYFCASSPSGAGANVLTFGAGSRLTVL.

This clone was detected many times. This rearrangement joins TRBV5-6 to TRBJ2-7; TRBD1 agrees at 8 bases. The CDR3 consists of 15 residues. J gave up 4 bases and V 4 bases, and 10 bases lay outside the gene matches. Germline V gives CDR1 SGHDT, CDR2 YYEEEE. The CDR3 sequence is CASSPVRTGYYEQYF. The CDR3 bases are TGTGCCAGCAGCCCGGTTAGGACAGGGTATTACGAGCAGTACTTC.

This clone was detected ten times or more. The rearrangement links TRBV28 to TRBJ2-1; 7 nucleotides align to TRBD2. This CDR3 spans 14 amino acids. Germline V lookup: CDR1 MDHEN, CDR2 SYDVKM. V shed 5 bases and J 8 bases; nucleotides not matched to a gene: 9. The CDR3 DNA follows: TGTGCCAGCAGTGACCTAGCGGCCGGGGATGAGCAGTTCTTC. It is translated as CASSDLAAGDEQFF.

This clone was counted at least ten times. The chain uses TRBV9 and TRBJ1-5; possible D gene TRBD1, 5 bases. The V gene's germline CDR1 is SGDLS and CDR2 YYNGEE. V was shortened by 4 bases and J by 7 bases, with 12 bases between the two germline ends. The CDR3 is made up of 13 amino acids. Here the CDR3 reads CASSLGPTQPQHF. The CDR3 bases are TGTGCCAGCAGCCTGGGACCTACGCAGCCCCAGCATTTT.

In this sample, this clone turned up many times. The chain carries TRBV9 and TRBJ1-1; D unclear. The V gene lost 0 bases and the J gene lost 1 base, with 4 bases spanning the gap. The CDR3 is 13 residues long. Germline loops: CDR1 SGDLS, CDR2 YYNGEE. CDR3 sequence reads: CASSVAGNTEAFF. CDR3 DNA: TGTGCCAGCAGCGTAGCTGGGAACACTGAAGCTTTCTTT.

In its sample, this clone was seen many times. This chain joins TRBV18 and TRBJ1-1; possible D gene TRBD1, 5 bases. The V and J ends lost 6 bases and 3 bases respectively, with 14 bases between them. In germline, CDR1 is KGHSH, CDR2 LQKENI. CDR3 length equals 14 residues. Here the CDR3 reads CASSPDQGHTEAFF. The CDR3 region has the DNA TGTGCCAGCTCCCCAGACCAGGGTCACACTGAAGCTTTCTTT.